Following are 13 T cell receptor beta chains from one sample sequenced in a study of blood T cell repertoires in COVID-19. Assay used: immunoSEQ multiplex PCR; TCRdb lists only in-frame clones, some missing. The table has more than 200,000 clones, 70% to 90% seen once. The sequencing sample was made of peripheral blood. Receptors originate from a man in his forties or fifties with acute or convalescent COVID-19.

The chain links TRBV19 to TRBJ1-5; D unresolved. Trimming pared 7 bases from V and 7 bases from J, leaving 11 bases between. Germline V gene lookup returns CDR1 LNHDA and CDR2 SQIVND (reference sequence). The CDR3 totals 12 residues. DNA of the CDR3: TGTGCCAGTACCTCGGGTAGACAGCCCCAGCATTTT. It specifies CASTSGRQPQHF.

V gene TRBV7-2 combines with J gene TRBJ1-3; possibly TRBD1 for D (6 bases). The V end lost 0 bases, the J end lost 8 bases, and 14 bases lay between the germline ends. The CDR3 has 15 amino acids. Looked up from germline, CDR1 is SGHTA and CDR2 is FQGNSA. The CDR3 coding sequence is TGTGCCAGCAGCTTAGCCAACAGGGCTTGGGACACCATATATTTT. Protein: CASSLANRAWDTIYF.

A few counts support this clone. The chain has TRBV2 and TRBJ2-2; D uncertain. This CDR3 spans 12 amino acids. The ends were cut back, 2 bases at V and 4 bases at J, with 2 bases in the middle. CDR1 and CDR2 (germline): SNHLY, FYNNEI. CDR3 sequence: CASSELTGELFF. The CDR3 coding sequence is TGTGCCAGCAGTGAACTCACCGGGGAGCTGTTTTTT.

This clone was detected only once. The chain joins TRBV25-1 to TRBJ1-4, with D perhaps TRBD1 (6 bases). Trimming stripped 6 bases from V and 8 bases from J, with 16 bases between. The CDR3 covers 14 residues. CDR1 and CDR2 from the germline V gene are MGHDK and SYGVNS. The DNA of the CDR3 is TGTGCCAGCAGGACGGGGGGGGCCGGCGAAAAACTGTTTTTT. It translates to CASRTGGAGEKLFF.

In DNA, the CDR3 is TGTGCCAGCAGGGAGGGGAGAGGACCCACCGGGGAGCTGTTTTTT. Translation gives CASREGRGPTGELFF. The chain is built from TRBV6-6 and TRBJ2-2; perhaps TRBD2 as D (6 bases). The germline V gene encodes CDR1 MNHNY and CDR2 SVGAGI (reference sequence). V shed 6 bases and J shed 4 bases, with 15 bases lying between them. There are 15 residues in the CDR3.

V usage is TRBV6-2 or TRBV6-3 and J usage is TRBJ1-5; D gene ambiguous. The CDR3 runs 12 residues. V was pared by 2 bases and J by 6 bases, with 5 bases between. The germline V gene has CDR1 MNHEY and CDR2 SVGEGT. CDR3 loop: CASSYGSQPQHF. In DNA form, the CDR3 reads TGTGCCAGCAGTTACGGCAGTCAGCCCCAGCATTTT.

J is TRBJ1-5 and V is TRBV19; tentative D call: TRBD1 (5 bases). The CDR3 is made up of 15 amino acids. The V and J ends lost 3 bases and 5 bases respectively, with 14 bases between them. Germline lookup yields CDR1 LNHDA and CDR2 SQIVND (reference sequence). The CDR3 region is CASSIGLAGYQPQHF. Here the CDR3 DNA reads TGTGCCAGTAGTATTGGGTTGGCAGGGTATCAGCCCCAGCATTTT.

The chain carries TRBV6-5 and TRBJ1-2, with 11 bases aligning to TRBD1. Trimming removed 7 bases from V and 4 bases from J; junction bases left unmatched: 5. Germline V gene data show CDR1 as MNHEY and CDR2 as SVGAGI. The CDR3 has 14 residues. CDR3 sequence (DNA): TGTGCCAGCATCCCCGGGACAGGGGGCTATGGCTACACCTTC. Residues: CASIPGTGGYGYTF.

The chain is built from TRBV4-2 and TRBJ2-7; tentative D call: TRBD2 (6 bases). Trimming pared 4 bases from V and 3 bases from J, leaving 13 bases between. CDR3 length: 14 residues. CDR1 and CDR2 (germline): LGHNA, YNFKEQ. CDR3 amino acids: CASSRTGVDYEQYF. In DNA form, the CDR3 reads TGTGCCAGCAGCCGGACGGGAGTAGACTACGAGCAGTACTTC.

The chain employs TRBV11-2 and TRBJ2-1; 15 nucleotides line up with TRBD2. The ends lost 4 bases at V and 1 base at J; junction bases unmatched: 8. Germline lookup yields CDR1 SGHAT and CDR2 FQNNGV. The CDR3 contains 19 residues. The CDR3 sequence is CASSSRGGLAGGSYNEQFF. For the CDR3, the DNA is TGTGCCAGCAGCTCTAGGGGCGGACTAGCGGGGGGGTCCTACAATGAGCAGTTCTTC.

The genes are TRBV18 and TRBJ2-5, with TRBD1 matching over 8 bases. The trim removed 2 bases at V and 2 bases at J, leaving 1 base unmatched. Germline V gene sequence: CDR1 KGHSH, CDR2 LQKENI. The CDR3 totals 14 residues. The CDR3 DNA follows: TGTGCCAGCTCACCATGGGACAGGCAAGAGACCCAGTACTTC. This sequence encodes CASSPWDRQETQYF. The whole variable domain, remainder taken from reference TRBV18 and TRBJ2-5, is NAGVMQNPRHLVRRRGQEARLRCSPMKGHSHVYWYRQLPEEGLKFMVYLQKENIIDESGMPKERFSAEFPKEGPSILRIQQVVRGDSAAYFCASSPWDRQETQYFGPGTRLLVL.

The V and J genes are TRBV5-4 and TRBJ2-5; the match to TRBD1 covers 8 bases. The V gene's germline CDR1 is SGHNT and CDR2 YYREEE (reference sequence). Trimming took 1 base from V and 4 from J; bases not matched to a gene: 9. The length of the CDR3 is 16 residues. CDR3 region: CASSLKTGGGRETQYF. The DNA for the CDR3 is TGTGCCAGCAGCTTGAAAACAGGGGGAGGCCGAGAGACCCAGTACTTC.

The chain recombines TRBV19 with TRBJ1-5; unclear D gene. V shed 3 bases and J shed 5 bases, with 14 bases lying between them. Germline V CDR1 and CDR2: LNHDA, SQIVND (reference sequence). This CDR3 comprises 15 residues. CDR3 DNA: TGTGCCAGTAGTATGAGTGTCCAGGTCTATCAGCCCCAGCATTTT. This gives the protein CASSMSVQVYQPQHF.